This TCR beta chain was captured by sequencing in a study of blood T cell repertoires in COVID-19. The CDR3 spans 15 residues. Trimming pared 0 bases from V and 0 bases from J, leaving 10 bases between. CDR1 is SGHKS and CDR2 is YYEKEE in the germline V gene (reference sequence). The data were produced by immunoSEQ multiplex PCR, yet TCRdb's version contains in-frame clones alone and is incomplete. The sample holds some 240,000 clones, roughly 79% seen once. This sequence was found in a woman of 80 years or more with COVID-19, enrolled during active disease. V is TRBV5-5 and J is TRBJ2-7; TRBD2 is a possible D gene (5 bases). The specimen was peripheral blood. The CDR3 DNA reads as TGTGCCAGCAGCTTGGAGCAAGGGAGCTCCTACGAGCAGTACTTC. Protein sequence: CASSLEQGSSYEQYF.